This T cell receptor beta chain was identified during a study of PD-1 blockade in classical Hodgkin lymphoma. Noted time point: newly diagnosed, previously untreated cHL patient sample. Untreated, newly diagnosed classical Hodgkin lymphoma PBMCs served for comparison. Overall study findings and caveats: According to reports, newly diagnosed patients had lower baseline TCR diversity than healthy donors, and relapsed/refractory patients had lower baseline TCR diversity still.

Points on this clone: The antigen is not known.

TCRdb's copy holds only in-frame clones and misses some; the assay was immunoSEQ multiplex PCR. Of under 30,000 clones listed, just over 90% were seen once; the top ten hold roughly 3.8%. CDR3 length: 16 amino acids. Per the germline V gene, CDR1 is LNHDA and CDR2 is SQIVND (reference sequence). V lost 3 bases and J lost 0; bases outside the gene matches: 7. The V and J genes are TRBV19 and TRBJ2-7; TRBD1 matches at 8 bases. This TCR was recovered from a human donor with classical Hodgkin lymphoma. The sequencing sample was made of peripheral blood mononuclear cells (PBMCs). Here the CDR3 reads CASSMVGTGSSYEQYF. In DNA, the CDR3 is TGTGCCAGTAGTATGGTCGGGACAGGTAGCTCCTACGAGCAGTACTTC.